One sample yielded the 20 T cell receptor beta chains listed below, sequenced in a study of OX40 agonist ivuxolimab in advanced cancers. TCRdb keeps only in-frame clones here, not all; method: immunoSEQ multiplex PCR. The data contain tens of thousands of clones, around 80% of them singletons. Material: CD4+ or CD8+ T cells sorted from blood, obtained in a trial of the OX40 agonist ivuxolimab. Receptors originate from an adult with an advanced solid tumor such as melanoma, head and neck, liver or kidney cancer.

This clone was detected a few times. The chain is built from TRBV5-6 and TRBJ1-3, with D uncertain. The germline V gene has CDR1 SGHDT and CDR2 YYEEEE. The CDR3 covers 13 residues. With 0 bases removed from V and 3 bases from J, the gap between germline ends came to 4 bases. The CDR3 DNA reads TGTGCCAGCAGCTTGGGGGTTGGAAACACCATATATTTT. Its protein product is CASSLGVGNTIYF. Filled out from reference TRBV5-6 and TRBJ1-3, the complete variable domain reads DAGVTQSPTHLIKTRGQQVTLRCSPKSGHDTVSWYQQALGQGPQFIFQYYEEEERQRGNFPDRFSGHQFPNYSSELNVNALLLGDSALYLCASSLGVGNTIYFGEGSWLTVV.

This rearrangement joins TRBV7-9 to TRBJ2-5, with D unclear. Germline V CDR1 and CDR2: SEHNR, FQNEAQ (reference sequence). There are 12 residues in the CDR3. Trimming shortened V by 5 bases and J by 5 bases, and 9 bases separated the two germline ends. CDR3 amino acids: CASSAISETQYF. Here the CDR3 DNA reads TGTGCCAGCAGCGCGATTAGCGAGACCCAGTACTTC.

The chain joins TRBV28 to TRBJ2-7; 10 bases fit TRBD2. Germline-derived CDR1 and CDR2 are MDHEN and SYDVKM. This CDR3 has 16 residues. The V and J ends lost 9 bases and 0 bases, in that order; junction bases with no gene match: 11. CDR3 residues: CASSGRFESRSYEQYF. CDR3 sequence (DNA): TGTGCCAGTAGCGGGAGGTTCGAATCCCGCTCCTACGAGCAGTACTTC.

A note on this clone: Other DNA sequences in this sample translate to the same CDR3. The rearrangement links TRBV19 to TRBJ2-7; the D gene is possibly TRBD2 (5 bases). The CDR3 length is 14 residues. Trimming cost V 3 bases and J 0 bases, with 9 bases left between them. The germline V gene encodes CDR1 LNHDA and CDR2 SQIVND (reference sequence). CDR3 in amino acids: CASSISGSSYEQYF. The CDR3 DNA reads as TGTGCCAGTAGTATTTCGGGGAGCTCCTACGAGCAGTACTTC.

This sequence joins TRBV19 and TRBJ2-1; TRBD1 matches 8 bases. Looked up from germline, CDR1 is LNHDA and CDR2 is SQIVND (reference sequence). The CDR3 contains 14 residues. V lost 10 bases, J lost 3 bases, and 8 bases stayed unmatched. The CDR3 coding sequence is TGTGCCACAAAGGCTACAGGGGGCTACAATGAGCAGTTCTTC. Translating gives CATKATGGYNEQFF. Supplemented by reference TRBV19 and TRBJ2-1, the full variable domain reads DGGITQSPKYLFRKEGQNVTLSCEQNLNHDAMYWYRQDPGQGLRLIYYSQIVNDFQKGDIAEGYSVSREKKESFPLTVTSAQKNPTAFYLCATKATGGYNEQFFGPGTRLTVL.

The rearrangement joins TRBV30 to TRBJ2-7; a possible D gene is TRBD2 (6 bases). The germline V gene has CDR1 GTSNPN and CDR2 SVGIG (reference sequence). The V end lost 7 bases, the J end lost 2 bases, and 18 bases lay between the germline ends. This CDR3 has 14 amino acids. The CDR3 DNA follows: TGTGCCTTAAACACACCGGGACTCACCTACGAGCAGTACTTC. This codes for CALNTPGLTYEQYF.

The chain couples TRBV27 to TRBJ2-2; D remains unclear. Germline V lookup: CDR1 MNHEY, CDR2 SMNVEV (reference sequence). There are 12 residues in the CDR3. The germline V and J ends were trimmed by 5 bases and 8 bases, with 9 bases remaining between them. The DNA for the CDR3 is TGTGCCAGCAGTGACCGCGGTGGGGAGCTGTTTTTT. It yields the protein CASSDRGGELFF.

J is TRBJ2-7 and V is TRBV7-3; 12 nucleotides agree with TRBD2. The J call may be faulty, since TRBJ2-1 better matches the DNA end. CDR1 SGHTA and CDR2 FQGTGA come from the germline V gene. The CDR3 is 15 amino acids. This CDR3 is CASSSTSGGYNEQFF. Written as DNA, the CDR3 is TGTGCCAGCAGCTCGACTAGCGGGGGTTACAATGAGCAGTTCTTC.

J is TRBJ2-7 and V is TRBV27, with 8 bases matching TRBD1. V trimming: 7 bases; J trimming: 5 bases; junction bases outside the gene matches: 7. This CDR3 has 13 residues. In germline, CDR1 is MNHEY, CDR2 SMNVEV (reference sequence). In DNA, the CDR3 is TGTGCCAGCACCCATCGGACAGGGAACGAGCAGTACTTC. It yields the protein CASTHRTGNEQYF.

The CDR3 DNA reads TGTGCCAGTAGTATGGAGGATCTCGGAAACACCATATATTTT. It codes for CASSMEDLGNTIYF. The chain employs TRBV19 and TRBJ1-3, with no clear D. The CDR3 runs to 14 residues. CDR1 LNHDA and CDR2 SQIVND come from the germline V gene (reference sequence). V gave up 3 bases and J gave up 4 bases, with 10 bases separating them. Together with reference TRBV19 and TRBJ1-3, the CDR3 gives the full variable domain: DGGITQSPKYLFRKEGQNVTLSCEQNLNHDAMYWYRQDPGQGLRLIYYSQIVNDFQKGDIAEGYSVSREKKESFPLTVTSAQKNPTAFYLCASSMEDLGNTIYFGEGSWLTVV.

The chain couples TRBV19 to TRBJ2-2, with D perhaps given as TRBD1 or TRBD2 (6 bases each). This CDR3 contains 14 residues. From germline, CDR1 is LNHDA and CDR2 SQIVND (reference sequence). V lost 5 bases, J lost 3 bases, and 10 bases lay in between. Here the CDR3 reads CASSGGLDTGELFF. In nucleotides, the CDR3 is TGTGCCAGTAGTGGGGGGCTTGACACCGGGGAGCTGTTTTTT.

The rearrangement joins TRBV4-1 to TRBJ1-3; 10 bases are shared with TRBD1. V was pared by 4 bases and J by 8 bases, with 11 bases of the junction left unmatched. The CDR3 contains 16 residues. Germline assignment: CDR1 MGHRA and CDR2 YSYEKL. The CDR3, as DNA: TGCGCCAGCAGCCCTCGAAGGGGACAGGGGATCGACACCATATATTTT. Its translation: CASSPRRGQGIDTIYF.

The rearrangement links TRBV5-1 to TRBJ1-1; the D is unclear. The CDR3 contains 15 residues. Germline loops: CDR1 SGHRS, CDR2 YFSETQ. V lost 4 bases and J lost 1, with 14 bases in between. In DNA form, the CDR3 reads TGCGCCAGCAGCGAAAGACGGATCGGGAACACTGAAGCTTTCTTT. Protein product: CASSERRIGNTEAFF.

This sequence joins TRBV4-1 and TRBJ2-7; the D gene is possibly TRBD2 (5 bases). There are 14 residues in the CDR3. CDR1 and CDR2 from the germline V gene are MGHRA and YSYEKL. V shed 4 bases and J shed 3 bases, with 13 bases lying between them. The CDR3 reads CASSPRAGSYEQYF. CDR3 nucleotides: TGCGCCAGCAGCCCTAGGGCGGGCAGCTACGAGCAGTACTTC.

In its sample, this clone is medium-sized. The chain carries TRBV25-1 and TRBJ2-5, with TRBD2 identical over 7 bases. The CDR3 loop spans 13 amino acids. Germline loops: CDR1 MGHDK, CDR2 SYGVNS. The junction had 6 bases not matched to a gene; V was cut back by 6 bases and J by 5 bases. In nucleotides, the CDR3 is TGTGCCAGCAGGAGCGGGGAGGTGGAGACCCAGTACTTC. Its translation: CASRSGEVETQYF.

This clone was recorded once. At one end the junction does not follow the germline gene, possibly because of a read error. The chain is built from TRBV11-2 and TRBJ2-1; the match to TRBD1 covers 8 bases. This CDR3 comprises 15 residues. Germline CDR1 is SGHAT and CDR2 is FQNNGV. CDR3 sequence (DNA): TGTGCCAGCAGCCTAGAGGACAGGGCCTACAATGAGCAGTTCTTC. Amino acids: CASSLEDRAYNEQFF.

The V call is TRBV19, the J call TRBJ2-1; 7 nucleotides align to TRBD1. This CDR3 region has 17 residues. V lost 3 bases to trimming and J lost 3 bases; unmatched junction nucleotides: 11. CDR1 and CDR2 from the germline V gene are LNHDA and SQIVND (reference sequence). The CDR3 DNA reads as TGTGCCAGTAGTATCACCACAGGGGACGAATACTACAATGAGCAGTTCTTC. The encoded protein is CASSITTGDEYYNEQFF.

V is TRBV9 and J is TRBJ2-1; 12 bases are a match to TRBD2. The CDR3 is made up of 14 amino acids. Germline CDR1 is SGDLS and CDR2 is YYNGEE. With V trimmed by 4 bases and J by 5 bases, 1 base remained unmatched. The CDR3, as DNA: TGTGCCAGCAGCTGGACTAGCGGGGACAATGAGCAGTTCTTC. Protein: CASSWTSGDNEQFF.

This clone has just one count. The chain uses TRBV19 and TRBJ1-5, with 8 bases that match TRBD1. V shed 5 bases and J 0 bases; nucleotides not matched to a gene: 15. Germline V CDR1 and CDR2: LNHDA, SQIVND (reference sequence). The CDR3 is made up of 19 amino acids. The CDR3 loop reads CASSDPTGAQWDSNQPQHF. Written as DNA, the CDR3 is TGTGCCAGTAGTGACCCGACAGGGGCCCAATGGGATAGCAATCAGCCCCAGCATTTT. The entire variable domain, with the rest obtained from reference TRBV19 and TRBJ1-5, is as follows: DGGITQSPKYLFRKEGQNVTLSCEQNLNHDAMYWYRQDPGQGLRLIYYSQIVNDFQKGDIAEGYSVSREKKESFPLTVTSAQKNPTAFYLCASSDPTGAQWDSNQPQHFGDGTRLSIL.

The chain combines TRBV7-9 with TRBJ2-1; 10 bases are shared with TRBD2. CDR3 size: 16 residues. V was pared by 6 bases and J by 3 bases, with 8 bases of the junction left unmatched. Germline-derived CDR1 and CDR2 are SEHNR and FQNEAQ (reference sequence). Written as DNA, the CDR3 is TGTGCCAGCAGGGCTCCCGGGACTAGCGACTACAATGAGCAGTTCTTC. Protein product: CASRAPGTSDYNEQFF.